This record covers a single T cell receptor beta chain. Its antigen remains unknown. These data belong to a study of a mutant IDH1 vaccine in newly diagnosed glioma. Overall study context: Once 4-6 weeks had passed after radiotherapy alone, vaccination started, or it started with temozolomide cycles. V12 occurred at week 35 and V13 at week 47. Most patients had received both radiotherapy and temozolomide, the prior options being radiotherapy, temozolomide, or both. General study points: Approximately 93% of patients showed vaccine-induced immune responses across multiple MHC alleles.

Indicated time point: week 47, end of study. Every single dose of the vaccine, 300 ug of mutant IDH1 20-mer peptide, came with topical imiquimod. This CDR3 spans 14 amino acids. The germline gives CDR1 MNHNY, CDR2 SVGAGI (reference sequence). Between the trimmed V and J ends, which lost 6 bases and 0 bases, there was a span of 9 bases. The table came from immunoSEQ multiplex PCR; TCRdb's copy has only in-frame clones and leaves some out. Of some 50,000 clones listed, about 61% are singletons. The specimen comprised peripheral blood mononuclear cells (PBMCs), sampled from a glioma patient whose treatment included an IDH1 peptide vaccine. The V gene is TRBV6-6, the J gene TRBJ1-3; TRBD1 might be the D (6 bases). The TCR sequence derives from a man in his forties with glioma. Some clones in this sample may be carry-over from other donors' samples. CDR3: CASRDSDSGNTIYF. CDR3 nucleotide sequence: TGTGCCAGCAGGGACAGCGACTCTGGAAACACCATATATTTT.